This TCR beta chain was retrieved from a study of early T cells in non-severe SARS-CoV-2 infection. MiXCR, run by TCRdb on the 5' RACE reads, gives a single entry per CDR3 protein. The sample lists tens of thousands of distinct CDR3 sequences, about 5.2% occurring once. J gave up 3 bases and V 5 bases, and 13 bases lay outside the gene matches. Germline CDR1 reads LGHDT; CDR2 reads YNNKEL (reference sequence). The CDR3 runs to 16 residues. This clonotype was observed at least ten times. Sequencing used whole blood, obtained at baseline. The rearrangement links TRBV3-1 to TRBJ2-7; 7 bases are a match to TRBD2. This clonotype originated in an adult who was a healthcare worker with PCR-confirmed SARS-CoV-2 infection or an uninfected control (not recorded which). CDR3 sequence (DNA): TGTGCCAGCAGCGCAAGTACACGCGGGAGTTACTACGAGCAGTACTTC. It is translated as CASSASTRGSYYEQYF.